The 18 T cell receptor beta chains given below trace back to one sample, sequenced in a study of CD8 T cells in ankylosing spondylitis. TCRdb itself ran the 5' RACE reads through MiXCR, one entry per CDR3 protein. This sample has 200,000 to 300,000 distinct CDR3 sequences, with roughly 8.6% found just once. The sequencing input was blood, either unsorted or a sorted T cell fraction (not recorded which). The receptor source for this set is a male donor with ankylosing spondylitis or in good health (not recorded which).

On this clonotype itself: This may be a read error, as it is one base from a much larger clone. The gene calls are TRBV7-2 and TRBJ2-1; a weak D match, TRBD2 (5 bases). There are 15 residues in the CDR3. Germline V lookup: CDR1 SGHTA, CDR2 FQGNSA. The V end lost 3 bases, the J end lost 0 bases, and 9 bases lay between the germline ends. This CDR3 is CASSFYTSSYNEQFF. CDR3 DNA: TGTGCCAGCAGCTTTTACACTAGCTCCTACAATGAGCAGTTCTTC.

In this sample, this clonotype turned up many times. The chain recombines TRBV10-3 with TRBJ2-7; D not resolved. This CDR3 contains 13 residues. CDR1 is ENHRY and CDR2 is SYGVKD in the germline V gene. V was cut by 7 bases and J by 6 bases, with 16 bases left in between. The CDR3 spells CAINAPGIAEQYF. For the CDR3, the DNA is TGTGCCATCAACGCACCGGGTATTGCCGAGCAGTACTTC.

Many counts were recorded for this clonotype. The rearrangement joins TRBV10-3 to TRBJ1-4; a possible D gene is TRBD1 (5 bases). The CDR3 contains 15 residues. The ends were cut back, 7 bases at V and 8 bases at J, with 20 bases in the middle. Germline V gives CDR1 ENHRY, CDR2 SYGVKD. The CDR3 bases are TGTGCCATCACCGCAGACCCTGGGGCTGAAGAAAAACTGTTTTTT. Its protein is CAITADPGAEEKLFF.

This clonotype has a count of ten or more. The genes are TRBV20-1 and TRBJ2-3; maybe TRBD1 (5 bases). V dropped 6 bases and J dropped 0 bases, with 13 bases sitting between them. CDR1 is DFQATT, CDR2 SNEGSKA, per germline (reference sequence). This CDR3 is built from 14 residues. CDR3 protein: CSARVGVSTDTQYF. DNA of the CDR3: TGCAGTGCCCGAGTAGGGGTGAGCACAGATACGCAGTATTTT.

Ten or more counts support this clonotype. The genes are TRBV7-2 and TRBJ1-3; D might be TRBD1 (6 bases). Trimming pared 2 bases from V and 4 bases from J, leaving 9 bases between. The CDR3 sequence is 14 residues long. Germline assignment: CDR1 SGHTA and CDR2 FQGNSA. The CDR3 loop is CASSLYRGGNTIYF. CDR3 bases: TGTGCCAGCAGCTTATATAGGGGGGGAAACACCATATATTTT.

This clonotype was observed a handful of times. This rearrangement joins TRBV7-3 to TRBJ2-7; 10 nucleotides agree with TRBD2. The CDR3 is 19 amino acids. The junction had 13 bases not matched to a gene; V was cut back by 0 bases and J by 2 bases. The germline gives CDR1 SGHTA, CDR2 FQGTGA. CDR3: CASSLTAMRAGGIPYEQYF. In nucleotides, the CDR3 is TGTGCCAGCAGCTTAACAGCCATGAGAGCGGGGGGGATTCCCTACGAGCAGTACTTC.

V usage is TRBV6-1 and J usage is TRBJ2-3; 9 bases agree with TRBD1. Losses at the gene ends were 5 bases for V and 2 bases for J; bases not matched to a gene: 2. Germline CDR1 reads MNHNS; CDR2 reads SASEGT. This CDR3 is built from 14 residues. The CDR3 sequence: CASSRDRVTDTQYF. The CDR3 DNA follows: TGTGCCAGCAGTCGGGACAGGGTCACAGATACGCAGTATTTT.

This clonotype has just a few counts. The rearrangement links TRBV20-1 to TRBJ1-1; 7 bases map to TRBD1. The CDR3 has 14 residues. V lost 2 bases to trimming and J lost 1 base; unmatched junction nucleotides: 4. Germline V gives CDR1 DFQATT, CDR2 SNEGSKA (reference sequence). The CDR3 DNA reads TGCAGTGCTAGAAGACAGGGATGGAACACTGAAGCTTTCTTT. This translates into CSARRQGWNTEAFF.

This clonotype occurred many times. This chain uses TRBV10-3 with TRBJ1-4; D remains ambiguous. This CDR3 spans 15 amino acids. The V gene lost 6 bases and the J gene lost 1 base, with 12 bases spanning the gap. Per germline, CDR1 ENHRY and CDR2 SYGVKD. The CDR3 loop reads CAISPTDGTNEKLFF. The CDR3 bases are TGTGCCATCAGCCCGACCGACGGAACTAATGAAAAACTGTTTTTT.

This clonotype appeared many times. This chain links TRBV20-1 with TRBJ1-2, with a weak D call TRBD1 (6 bases). The CDR3 spans 16 residues. The ends were cut back, 6 bases at V and 2 bases at J, with 22 bases in the middle. Germline values: CDR1 DFQATT, CDR2 SNEGSKA (reference sequence). CDR3 bases: TGCAGTGCCGATAGGCAGGGGAGCCTGAACAACTATGGCTACACCTTC. Protein: CSADRQGSLNNYGYTF.

This clonotype was picked up many times. The chain has TRBV7-9 and TRBJ1-2, with 7 positions matching TRBD1. Germline V gene lookup returns CDR1 SEHNR and CDR2 FQNEAQ (reference sequence). The CDR3 length is 14 residues. The ends lost 2 bases at V and 8 bases at J; junction bases unmatched: 8. This CDR3 reads CASSLPGTVSGYTF. Written as DNA, the CDR3 is TGTGCCAGCAGCTTACCCGGGACAGTCTCCGGCTACACCTTC.

There are many counts of this clonotype. This chain connects TRBV11-2 to TRBJ2-3, with TRBD2 matching over 7 bases. Germline V gene lookup returns CDR1 SGHAT and CDR2 FQNNGV. J gave up 2 bases and V 5 bases, and 7 bases lay outside the gene matches. The CDR3 covers 15 residues. In nucleotides, the CDR3 is TGTGCCAGCAGCCTGGAGCGGGACTACACAGATACGCAGTATTTT. Residues: CASSLERDYTDTQYF.

The genes are TRBV7-2 and TRBJ1-5; D perhaps matches TRBD1 (6 bases). The V end was cut by 1 base, the J end by 9 bases, with 13 bases between. Looked up from germline, CDR1 is SGHTA and CDR2 is FQGNSA. The CDR3 totals 14 residues. The DNA of the CDR3 is TGTGCCAGCAGCTTAGAAAGGGGGAGCTGGCCCCAGCATTTT. This encodes CASSLERGSWPQHF.

The rearrangement uses TRBV20-1 and TRBJ2-7; tentatively, D is TRBD1 (6 bases). V lost 1 base to trimming and J lost 2 bases, with 9 bases between them. The CDR3 extends over 13 amino acids. The germline CDR1 and CDR2 sequences are DFQATT and SNEGSKA (reference sequence). This CDR3 reads CSARGTATYEQYF. The CDR3 region has the DNA TGCAGTGCTAGAGGGACAGCTACCTACGAGCAGTACTTC.

This clonotype was seen many times. The chain joins TRBV12-3 or TRBV12-4 to TRBJ2-3; 12 bases align to TRBD2. This CDR3 contains 16 residues. V shed 5 bases and J 2 bases; nucleotides not matched to a gene: 5. The DNA of the CDR3 is TGTGCCAGCAGTCCGCGGACTAGCGGGATCACAGATACGCAGTATTTT. This encodes CASSPRTSGITDTQYF.

Ten or more counts support this clonotype. This sequence joins TRBV12-3 or TRBV12-4 and TRBJ1-1; D possibly corresponds to TRBD1 (6 bases). There are 17 residues in the CDR3. V was cut by 4 bases and J by 4 bases, with 22 bases left in between. CDR3: CASSSRINYRAGTEAFF. The CDR3 DNA reads as TGTGCCAGCAGTTCCCGCATTAATTACAGGGCTGGCACTGAAGCTTTCTTT.

A few counts support this clonotype. The rearrangement links TRBV4-3 to TRBJ2-7, with TRBD2 identical over 12 bases. J gave up 2 bases and V 0 bases, and 2 bases lay outside the gene matches. The CDR3 extends over 16 amino acids. The germline gives CDR1 LGHNA, CDR2 YSLEER. DNA of the CDR3: TGCGCCAGCAGCCAAGAAGGACTAGCGGGACCCTACGAGCAGTACTTC. Translated: CASSQEGLAGPYEQYF.

This clonotype was observed many times. Written as DNA, the CDR3 is TGCAGCGTTGGTACCGGGCAGGAGCAGTACTTC. It translates to CSVGTGQEQYF. The chain recombines TRBV29-1 with TRBJ2-7; D remains ambiguous. Germline CDR1 reads SQVTM; CDR2 reads ANQGSEA. V was trimmed by 4 bases and J by 7 bases, leaving 11 bases between them. The CDR3 extends over 11 amino acids.